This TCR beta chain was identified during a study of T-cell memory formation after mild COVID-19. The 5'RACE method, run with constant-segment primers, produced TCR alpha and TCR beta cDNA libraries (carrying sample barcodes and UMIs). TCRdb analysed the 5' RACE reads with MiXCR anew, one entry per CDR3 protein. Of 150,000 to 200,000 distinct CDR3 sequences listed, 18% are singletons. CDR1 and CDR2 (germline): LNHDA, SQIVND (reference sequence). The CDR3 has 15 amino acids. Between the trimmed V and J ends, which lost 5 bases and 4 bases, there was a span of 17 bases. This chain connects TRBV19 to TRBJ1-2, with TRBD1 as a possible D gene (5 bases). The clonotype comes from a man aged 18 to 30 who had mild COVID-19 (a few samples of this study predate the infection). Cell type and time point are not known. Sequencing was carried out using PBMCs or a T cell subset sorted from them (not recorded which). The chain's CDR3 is CASSRRDFEGYGYTF. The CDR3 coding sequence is TGTGCCAGTAGTCGCCGGGACTTCGAGGGCTATGGCTACACCTTC.